This T cell receptor (beta chain) was sequenced in a study of CD8+ T cells in alopecia areata. The study's findings and limits: Affected scalp, especially in alopecia totalis/universalis, had a higher clonality than normal scalp did. Sharing of TCRs across patients appeared less clear than in mice, possibly for HLA-related reasons.

Following RNA extraction, reverse transcription yielded cDNA that acted as the sequencing template. Only in-frame clones appear in the TCRdb table, and some are missing; sequencing was by immunoSEQ multiplex PCR. This repertoire shows tens of thousands of clones, around 80% found once; its top ten account for 15% to 20%. The germline V gene encodes CDR1 GTSNPN and CDR2 SVGIG (reference sequence). Trimming removed 2 bases at V and 0 bases at J, with 23 bases between. The CDR3 has 18 residues. Sampling of alopecia areata patients yielded lesional scalp punch biopsies as well as peripheral blood. T lymphocytes (CD4+ and CD8+) were sorted from PBMCs. This clone was counted once. As yet, its antigen is unknown.

The clonotype comes from a human donor with alopecia areata. The specimen was NKG2D-low CD8+ T cells sorted from blood. The V gene is TRBV30, the J gene TRBJ2-7; no clear D. The CDR3 region is CAWSHLGNQPWISYEQYF. DNA of the CDR3: TGTGCCTGGAGTCACTTGGGAAACCAACCATGGATCTCCTACGAGCAGTACTTC.